Below, one T cell receptor (beta chain) is given with its context. Germline V CDR1 and CDR2: LGHDT, YNNKEL (reference sequence). Trimming cost V 1 base and J 2 bases; bases outside gene matches: 3. There are 16 residues in the CDR3. This specimen belongs to a study of T cell responses to AZD1222 COVID-19 vaccine. Here immunoSEQ multiplex PCR was the method, and the copy in TCRdb shows in-frame clones only, minus some. Of 100,000 to 150,000 clones listed, approximately 91% are singletons. The rearrangement uses TRBV3-1 (or the pseudogene TRBV3-2) and TRBJ2-5; 11 nucleotides align to TRBD2. Source: peripheral blood, taken 28 days after the second AZD1222 dose. The TCR sequence derives from an adult who received the AZD1222 COVID-19 vaccine. The CDR3 region has the DNA TGTGCCAGCAGCCAAGGGGCTAGCGGGGGGCAAGAGACCCAGTACTTC. Residues: CASSQGASGGQETQYF.